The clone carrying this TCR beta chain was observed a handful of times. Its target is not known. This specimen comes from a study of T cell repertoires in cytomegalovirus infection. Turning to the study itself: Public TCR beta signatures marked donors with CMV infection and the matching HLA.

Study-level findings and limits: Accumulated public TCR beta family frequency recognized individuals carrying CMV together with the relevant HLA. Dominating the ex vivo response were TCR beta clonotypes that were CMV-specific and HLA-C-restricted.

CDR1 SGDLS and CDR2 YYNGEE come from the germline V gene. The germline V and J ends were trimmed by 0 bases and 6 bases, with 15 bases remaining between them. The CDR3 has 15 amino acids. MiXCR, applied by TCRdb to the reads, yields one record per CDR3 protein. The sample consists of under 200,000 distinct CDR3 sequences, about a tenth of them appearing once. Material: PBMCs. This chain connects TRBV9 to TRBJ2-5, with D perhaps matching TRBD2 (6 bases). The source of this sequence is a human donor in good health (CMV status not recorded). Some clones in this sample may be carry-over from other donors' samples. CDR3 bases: TGTGCCAGCAGCGTAGATGGGCTAGCGAGCAAGACCCAGTACTTC. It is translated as CASSVDGLASKTQYF. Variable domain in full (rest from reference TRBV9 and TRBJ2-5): DSGVTQTPKHLITATGQRVTLRCSPRSGDLSVYWYQQSLDQGLQFLIQYYNGEERAKGNILERFSAQQFPDLHSELNLSSLELGDSALYFCASSVDGLASKTQYFGPGTRLLVL.